Presented here are 21 T cell receptor beta chains from one specimen sequenced in a study of CD8+ T cells in alopecia areata listed by TCRdb under 2018. Receptor amplification or capture employed the immunoSEQ multiplex PCR assay. RNA was extracted from all samples and reverse transcribed into cDNA, which served as template for TCR sequencing. TCRdb limited this immuneACCESS table to in-frame rearrangements with V and J called. A share of clones is missing; checked studies link under half to unresolved V genes, and the rest is unexplained. The sample table records around 300,000 clones; 60% of these occur just once. About 0.93% of the sample is held by the ten biggest clonotypes. The treatment or condition label for this specimen denotes: oral pan-JAK inhibitor, 5-10 mg twice daily. Sample: CD4+ T cells sorted from blood, taken at week 52, from a patient treated with tofacitinib. These receptors came from a human donor with alopecia areata.

This clone was observed a few times. V gene TRBV12-5 combines with J gene TRBJ2-7, with D uncertain. Germline lookup yields CDR1 LGHNT and CDR2 FRNRAP. This CDR3 is built from 11 residues. V was cut by 6 bases and J by 2 bases, with 5 bases left in between. Here the CDR3 reads CASGRPYEQYF. The CDR3 coding sequence is TGTGCTAGTGGCCGCCCCTACGAGCAGTACTTC. Together with reference TRBV12-5 and TRBJ2-7, the CDR3 gives the full variable domain: DARVTQTPRHKVTEMGQEVTMRCQPILGHNTVFWYRQTMMQGLELLAYFRNRAPLDDSGMPKDRFSAEMPDATLATLKIQPSEPRDSAVYFCASGRPYEQYFGPGTRLTVT.

This clone came up a few times. This rearrangement joins TRBV6-5 to TRBJ1-2; D perhaps matches TRBD1 (5 bases). This CDR3 is built from 14 residues. Germline lookup yields CDR1 MNHEY and CDR2 SVGAGI. Trimming cost V 0 bases and J 6 bases, with 11 bases left between them. The DNA for the CDR3 is TGTGCCAGCAGTTACTCGGGCAGGGAAAATGGCTACACCTTC. As protein: CASSYSGRENGYTF.

The rearrangement joins TRBV10-3 to TRBJ1-1, with D unresolved. The V and J ends lost 0 bases and 0 bases respectively, with 14 bases between them. Germline V CDR1 and CDR2: ENHRY, SYGVKD. The CDR3 runs to 17 residues. Written as DNA, the CDR3 is TGTGCCATCAGTGAGTCCCTGGGATCTAAATTGAACACTGAAGCTTTCTTT. It yields the protein CAISESLGSKLNTEAFF.

The V call is TRBV9, the J call TRBJ2-5; TRBD1 aligns across 9 bases. The CDR3 has 15 residues. Trimming cost V 2 bases and J 2 bases; bases outside gene matches: 4. Germline CDR1 reads SGDLS; CDR2 reads YYNGEE. This chain's CDR3 is CASSVRDREQETQYF. CDR3 nucleotide sequence: TGTGCCAGCAGCGTTCGGGACAGGGAACAAGAGACCCAGTACTTC.

The J gene is TRBJ2-4, the V gene TRBV25-1; unclear D gene. The CDR3 has 13 residues. V was pared by 6 bases and J by 0 bases, with 6 bases between. Germline V gene data show CDR1 as MGHDK and CDR2 as SYGVNS. Here the CDR3 DNA reads TGTGCCAGCAGGGACCTAGCCAAAAACATTCAGTACTTC. This encodes CASRDLAKNIQYF.

The chain uses TRBV4-2 and TRBJ1-2; D is perhaps TRBD1 (6 bases). This CDR3 has 16 amino acids. Germline CDR1 and CDR2: LGHNA and YNFKEQ. Trimming left V 0 bases short and J 4 bases short, with 15 bases between. CDR3 sequence (DNA): TGTGCCAGCAGCCAAGATCGAAAACAGGGCGGCTATGGCTACACCTTC. Its protein product is CASSQDRKQGGYGYTF.

The chain employs TRBV11-2 and TRBJ2-5; TRBD2 is a possible D gene (6 bases). The CDR3 consists of 14 residues. The germline V gene encodes CDR1 SGHAT and CDR2 FQNNGV. Trimming removed 5 bases from V and 1 base from J, with 11 bases in between. The chain's CDR3 is CASSRGDFQETQYF. The CDR3 DNA is TGTGCCAGCAGCCGCGGGGACTTCCAAGAGACCCAGTACTTC.

The V call is TRBV25-1, the J call TRBJ1-1; the D gene is possibly TRBD1 (5 bases). The CDR3 is made up of 11 amino acids. Germline CDR1 is MGHDK and CDR2 is SYGVNS. V gave up 3 bases and J gave up 14 bases, with 13 bases separating them. The CDR3 DNA reads as TGTGCCAGCAGTGATCGAGGGGACGCCTTCTTT. Protein product: CASSDRGDAFF.

This clone has only a few counts. V usage is TRBV7-8 and J usage is TRBJ2-5; 8 bases line up with TRBD1. CDR1 is SGHVS, CDR2 FQNEAQ, per germline. The CDR3 runs to 15 residues. Germline trimming cut 5 bases from V and 2 bases from J; bases unmatched to any gene: 7. This CDR3 reads CASSLSGQGQETQYF. CDR3 sequence (DNA): TGTGCCAGCAGCCTCTCCGGACAGGGACAAGAGACCCAGTACTTC.

The rearrangement uses TRBV5-1 and TRBJ2-7, with D tentatively TRBD1 (6 bases). Germline-derived CDR1 and CDR2 are SGHRS and YFSETQ. V shed 4 bases and J shed 0 bases, with 11 bases lying between them. This CDR3 contains 14 residues. CDR3 amino acids: CASSHRDNSYEQYF. CDR3 sequence (DNA): TGCGCCAGCAGCCACCGGGACAACTCCTACGAGCAGTACTTC.

The chain combines TRBV27 with TRBJ2-1; D is undetermined. The V gene's germline CDR1 is MNHEY and CDR2 SMNVEV (reference sequence). V was shortened by 4 bases and J by 9 bases, with 7 bases between the two germline ends. This CDR3 contains 11 residues. CDR3 loop: CASSSAGEQFF. Here the CDR3 DNA reads TGTGCCAGCAGTTCCGCTGGTGAGCAGTTCTTC.

Remarks on this clone: The sample has other DNA sequences that encode this CDR3 too. The chain links TRBV29-1 to TRBJ1-2; TRBD1 matches 8 bases. The trim removed 6 bases at V and 4 bases at J, leaving 4 bases unmatched. The length of the CDR3 is 12 residues. Germline CDR1 and CDR2: SQVTM and ANQGSEA. CDR3 in amino acids: CSVGQGLYGYTF. DNA of the CDR3: TGCAGCGTCGGACAGGGTCTCTATGGCTACACCTTC. The variable domain in full, with the rest retrieved from reference TRBV29-1 and TRBJ1-2, is SAVISQKPSRDICQRGTSLTIQCQVDSQVTMMFWYRQQPGQSLTLIATANQGSEATYESGFVIDKFPISRPNLTFSTLTVSNMSPEDSSIYLCSVGQGLYGYTFGSGTRLTVV.

The J gene is TRBJ2-7, the V gene TRBV5-1; D possibly corresponds to TRBD2 (6 bases). The germline V gene has CDR1 SGHRS and CDR2 YFSETQ. CDR3 length equals 14 residues. With 4 bases removed from V and 7 bases from J, the gap between germline ends came to 18 bases. CDR3 DNA: TGCGCCAGCAGCACGGGGGAACTACGAGATGAGCAGTACTTC. This codes for CASSTGELRDEQYF.

As DNA, the CDR3 is TGTGCCAGCAGCTTAAGGGGGCCCTCCGGGGGGGCCCGGCGAGAGACCCAGTACTTC. As protein: CASSLRGPSGGARRETQYF. The chain recombines TRBV11-2 with TRBJ2-5; tentatively, D is TRBD2 (8 bases). This CDR3 contains 19 residues. With 2 bases removed from V and 4 bases from J, the gap between germline ends came to 26 bases. Germline values: CDR1 SGHAT, CDR2 FQNNGV.

J is TRBJ2-7 and V is TRBV5-1, with TRBD1 as a possible D gene (5 bases). Trimming cost V 3 bases and J 4 bases, with 14 bases left between them. Germline CDR1 and CDR2: SGHRS and YFSETQ. There are 14 residues in the CDR3. CDR3 amino acids: CASSSTPDSYEQYF. CDR3 bases: TGCGCCAGCAGCTCTACCCCAGACAGTTACGAGCAGTACTTC. The full variable domain, its missing parts supplied by reference TRBV5-1 and TRBJ2-7, is KAGVTQTPRYLIKTRGQQVTLSCSPISGHRSVSWYQQTPGQGLQFLFEYFSETQRNKGNFPGRFSGRQFSNSRSEMNVSTLELGDSALYLCASSSTPDSYEQYFGPGTRLTVT.

The genes are TRBV9 and TRBJ1-5; D remains ambiguous. The CDR3 contains 13 residues. Germline CDR1 SGDLS, CDR2 YYNGEE. The germline V and J ends were trimmed by 4 bases and 9 bases, with 14 bases remaining between them. CDR3 residues: CASSRAGSTPQHF. The CDR3 nucleotides read TGTGCCAGCAGCAGGGCTGGTAGTACGCCCCAGCATTTT.

The J gene is TRBJ1-2, the V gene TRBV9; D not certain. CDR1 and CDR2 (germline): SGDLS, YYNGEE. The V gene lost 6 bases and the J gene lost 0 bases, with 15 bases spanning the gap. CDR3 length: 15 residues. For the CDR3, the DNA is TGTGCCAGCACCAACAAATCTGGGGCTAACTATGGCTACACCTTC. Protein product: CASTNKSGANYGYTF.

The rearrangement joins TRBV29-1 to TRBJ2-5; 9 bases are a match to TRBD2. There are 14 residues in the CDR3. Germline CDR1 SQVTM, CDR2 ANQGSEA. V dropped 6 bases and J dropped 4; count of bases not matched to a gene: 9. The DNA of the CDR3 is TGCAGCGTGCAACGCGGGGGGGCCCTAGAGACCCAGTACTTC. Translating gives CSVQRGGALETQYF.

V gene TRBV6-5 combines with J gene TRBJ1-2; D gene uncertain. The CDR3 extends over 10 amino acids. Germline values: CDR1 MNHEY, CDR2 SVGAGI. V was shortened by 10 bases and J by 8 bases, with 11 bases between the two germline ends. The CDR3 DNA reads TGTGCCACAAGACAATCGGGCTACACCTTC. Protein: CATRQSGYTF.

The rearrangement joins TRBV7-3 to TRBJ2-1; D call uncertain. The CDR3 consists of 14 residues. The germline V gene encodes CDR1 SGHTA and CDR2 FQGTGA. Trimming stripped 2 bases from V and 7 bases from J, with 12 bases between. CDR3 protein: CASSLGNTVNEQFF. The CDR3 DNA sequence: TGTGCCAGCAGCTTAGGGAACACAGTTAATGAGCAGTTCTTC.

This clone was found a few times. The J gene is TRBJ2-7, the V gene TRBV4-3; 7 positions agree with TRBD1. Germline CDR1 is LGHNA and CDR2 is YSLEER. V lost 2 bases and J lost 2; bases outside the gene matches: 9. CDR3 length: 16 amino acids. For the CDR3, the DNA is TGCGCCAGCAGCCAATATATAGGGGGCGAGACCTACGAGCAGTACTTC. It translates to CASSQYIGGETYEQYF.